This T cell receptor beta chain was captured by sequencing in a study of human T cells and chemical hapten exposure. Study-wide background: DPC at 2% was the sensitizing agent, placed on 2 cm by 2 cm of upper inner arm skin. Patients were mainly female, each with alopecia areata, totalis or universalis.

This clonotype was detected only a few times. Time point given: patch test 3, about 24 weeks after DPC sensitization. The treatment was: therapeutic diphenylcyclopropenone sensitization with weekly scalp DPC. Each cDNA molecule in the library carried unique molecular identifiers. Each CDR3 protein is one row after TCRdb ran MiXCR on the RACE reads. The data hold about 89,000 distinct CDR3 sequences, with 10% to 15% observed a single time. The V gene's germline CDR1 is LGHNA and CDR2 YNFKEQ. CDR3 size: 14 residues. V dropped 1 base and J dropped 13; count of bases not matched to a gene: 7. The V and J genes are TRBV4-2 and TRBJ1-6, with TRBD1 matching 7 bases. The receptor comes from a woman between 45 and 65 years old with alopecia areata. Some clones in this sample may be carry-over from other donors' samples. The sequencing used whole blood, collected in connection with sensitization to the hapten diphenylcyclopropenone (DPC). Here the CDR3 reads CASSQGRQGFPLHF. The CDR3 DNA is TGTGCCAGCAGCCAAGGAAGACAGGGTTTTCCCCTCCACTTT.